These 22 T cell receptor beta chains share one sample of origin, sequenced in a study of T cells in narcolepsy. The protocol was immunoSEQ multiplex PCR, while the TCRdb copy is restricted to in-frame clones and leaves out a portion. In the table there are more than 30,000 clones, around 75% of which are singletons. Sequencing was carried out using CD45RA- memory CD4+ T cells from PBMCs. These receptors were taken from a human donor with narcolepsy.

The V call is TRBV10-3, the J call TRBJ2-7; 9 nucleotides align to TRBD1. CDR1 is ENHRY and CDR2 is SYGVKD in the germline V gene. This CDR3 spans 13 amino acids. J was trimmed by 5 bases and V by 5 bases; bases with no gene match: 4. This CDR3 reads CAISQDRGNEQYF. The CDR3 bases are TGTGCCATCAGTCAGGACAGGGGAAACGAGCAGTACTTC.

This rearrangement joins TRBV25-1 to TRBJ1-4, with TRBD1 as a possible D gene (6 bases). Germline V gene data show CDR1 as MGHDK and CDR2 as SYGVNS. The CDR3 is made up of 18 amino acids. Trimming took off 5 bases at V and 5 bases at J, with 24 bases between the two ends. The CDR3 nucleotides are TGTGCCAGCAGTCGCCTGGGGGGGGCGCAGAACTGGAATGAAAAACTGTTTTTT. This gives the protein CASSRLGGAQNWNEKLFF. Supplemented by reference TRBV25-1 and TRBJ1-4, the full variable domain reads EADIYQTPRYLVIGTGKKITLECSQTMGHDKMYWYQQDPGMELHLIHYSYGVNSTEKGDLSSESTVSRIRTEHFPLTLESARPSHTSQYLCASSRLGGAQNWNEKLFFGSGTQLSVL.

The CDR3 nucleotides are TGTGCCAGCAGCAAGGACAGGGAAGAGACCCAGTACTTC. This codes for CASSKDREETQYF. J is TRBJ2-5 and V is TRBV5-4; 8 bases line up with TRBD1. The germline V gene has CDR1 SGHNT and CDR2 YYREEE (reference sequence). Trimming cost V 4 bases and J 3 bases; bases outside gene matches: 2. There are 13 residues in the CDR3.

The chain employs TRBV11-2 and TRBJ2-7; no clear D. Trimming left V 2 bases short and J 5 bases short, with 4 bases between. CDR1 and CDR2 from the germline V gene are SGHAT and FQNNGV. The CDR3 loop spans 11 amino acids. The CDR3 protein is CASSLRDEQYF. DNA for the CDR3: TGTGCCAGCAGCTTACGGGACGAGCAGTACTTC. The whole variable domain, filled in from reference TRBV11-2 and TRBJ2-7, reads EAGVAQSPRYKIIEKRQSVAFWCNPISGHATLYWYQQILGQGPKLLIQFQNNGVVDDSQLPKDRFSAERLKGVDSTLKIQPAKLEDSAVYLCASSLRDEQYFGPGTRLTVT.

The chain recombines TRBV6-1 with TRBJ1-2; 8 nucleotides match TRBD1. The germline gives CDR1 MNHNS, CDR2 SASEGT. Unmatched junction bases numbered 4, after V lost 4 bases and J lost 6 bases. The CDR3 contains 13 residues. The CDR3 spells CASSVDRVDGYTF. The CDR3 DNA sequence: TGTGCCAGCAGTGTGGACAGGGTGGATGGCTACACCTTC.

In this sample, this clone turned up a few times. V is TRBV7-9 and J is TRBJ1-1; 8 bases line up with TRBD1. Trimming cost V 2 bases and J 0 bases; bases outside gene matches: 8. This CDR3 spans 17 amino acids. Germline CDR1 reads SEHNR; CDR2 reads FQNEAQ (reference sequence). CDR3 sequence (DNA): TGTGCCAGCAGCTTATCGTCTAGACAGGGGCTGAACACTGAAGCTTTCTTT. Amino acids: CASSLSSRQGLNTEAFF.

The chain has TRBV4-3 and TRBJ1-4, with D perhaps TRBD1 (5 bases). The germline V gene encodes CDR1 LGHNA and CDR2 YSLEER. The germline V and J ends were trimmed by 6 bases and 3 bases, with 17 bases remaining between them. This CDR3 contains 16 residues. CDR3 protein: CASSRREPGPNEKLFF. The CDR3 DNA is TGCGCCAGCAGTCGCAGGGAGCCGGGGCCTAATGAAAAACTGTTTTTT.

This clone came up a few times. CDR3 DNA: TGTGCCACCAGCAGAGATATTGGGGGGGATACGCAGTATTTT. As protein: CATSRDIGGDTQYF. This sequence joins TRBV15 and TRBJ2-3, with D possibly TRBD2 on 6 matching bases. V lost 0 bases and J 6 bases, leaving 10 bases between the germline ends. Germline V gives CDR1 LNHNV, CDR2 YYDKDF (reference sequence). The CDR3 is 14 amino acids.

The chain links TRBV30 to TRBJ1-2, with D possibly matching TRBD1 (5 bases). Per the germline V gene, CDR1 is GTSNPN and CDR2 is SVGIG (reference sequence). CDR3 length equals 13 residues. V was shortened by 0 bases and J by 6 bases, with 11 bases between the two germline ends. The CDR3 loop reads CAWSVPARDGYTF. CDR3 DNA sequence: TGTGCCTGGAGTGTACCCGCCAGGGATGGCTACACCTTC.

CDR3 nucleotide sequence: TGCGCCAGCAGTCTACTAGGGGGTCTCGGAAACACCATATATTTT. Amino acid sequence: CASSLLGGLGNTIYF. V usage is TRBV4-3 and J usage is TRBJ1-3; TRBD1 might be the D (6 bases). The V end lost 6 bases, the J end lost 4 bases, and 16 bases lay between the germline ends. The CDR3 is 15 residues long. The germline V gene encodes CDR1 LGHNA and CDR2 YSLEER.

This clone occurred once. CDR3 DNA: TGTGCCAGCACGTTGCCCGGGACAGGGAACACCGGGGAGCTGTTTTTT. This encodes CASTLPGTGNTGELFF. The chain is built from TRBV25-1 and TRBJ2-2, with 8 bases matching TRBD1. Germline CDR1 and CDR2: MGHDK and SYGVNS. Trimming removed 7 bases from V and 1 base from J; junction bases left unmatched: 8. CDR3 length: 16 amino acids.

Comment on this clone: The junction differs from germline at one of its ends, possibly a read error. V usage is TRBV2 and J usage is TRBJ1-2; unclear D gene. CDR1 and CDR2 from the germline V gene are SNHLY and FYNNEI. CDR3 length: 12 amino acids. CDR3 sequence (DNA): TGTGCCATCAGTACGGCGGACTATGGCTACACCTTC. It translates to CAISTADYGYTF.

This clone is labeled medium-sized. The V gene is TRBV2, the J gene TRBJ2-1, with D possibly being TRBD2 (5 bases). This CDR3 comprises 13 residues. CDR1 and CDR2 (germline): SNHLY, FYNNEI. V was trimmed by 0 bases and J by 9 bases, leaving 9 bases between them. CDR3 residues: CASSEARASEQFF. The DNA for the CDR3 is TGTGCCAGCAGTGAAGCGCGGGCGAGTGAGCAGTTCTTC.

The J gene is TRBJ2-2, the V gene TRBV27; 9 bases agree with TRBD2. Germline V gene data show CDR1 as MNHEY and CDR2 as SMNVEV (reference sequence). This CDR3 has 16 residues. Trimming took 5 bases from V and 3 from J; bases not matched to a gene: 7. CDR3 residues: CASSQTGTSHTGELFF. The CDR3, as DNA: TGTGCCAGCAGTCAAACCGGGACTAGCCACACCGGGGAGCTGTTTTTT.

Written as DNA, the CDR3 is TGCGCCAGCAGCCAAGTCACTAGCGGTAACAATGAGCAGTTCTTC. Translating gives CASSQVTSGNNEQFF. The rearrangement uses TRBV4-3 and TRBJ2-1; 8 nucleotides agree with TRBD2. The germline V gene has CDR1 LGHNA and CDR2 YSLEER. This CDR3 is built from 15 residues. With V trimmed by 1 base and J by 5 bases, 4 bases remained unmatched.

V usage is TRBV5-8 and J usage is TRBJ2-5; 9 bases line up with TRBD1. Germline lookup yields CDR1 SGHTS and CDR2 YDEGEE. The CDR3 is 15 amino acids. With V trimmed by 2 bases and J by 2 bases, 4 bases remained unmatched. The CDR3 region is CASSFGDRVQETQYF. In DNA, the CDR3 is TGTGCCAGCAGCTTTGGGGACAGGGTTCAAGAGACCCAGTACTTC.

In nucleotides, the CDR3 is TGTGCCAGCAGCTTGGGGACTCTAGCGGGAGACTTCTTAACCGTCTACGAGCAGTACTTC. It encodes CASSLGTLAGDFLTVYEQYF. This chain uses TRBV5-4 with TRBJ2-7, with 10 bases lining up with TRBD2. Losses at the gene ends were 0 bases for V and 3 bases for J; bases not matched to a gene: 18. The V gene's germline CDR1 is SGHNT and CDR2 YYREEE (reference sequence). This CDR3 has 20 residues.

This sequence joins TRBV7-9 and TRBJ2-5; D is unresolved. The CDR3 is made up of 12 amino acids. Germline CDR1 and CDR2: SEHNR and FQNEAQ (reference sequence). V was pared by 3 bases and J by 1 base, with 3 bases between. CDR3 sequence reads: CASSFSQETQYF. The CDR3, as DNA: TGTGCCAGCAGCTTCTCCCAAGAGACCCAGTACTTC.

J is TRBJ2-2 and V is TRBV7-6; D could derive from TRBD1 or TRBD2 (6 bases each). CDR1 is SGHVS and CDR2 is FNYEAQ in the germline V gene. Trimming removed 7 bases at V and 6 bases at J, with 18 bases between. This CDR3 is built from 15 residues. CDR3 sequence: CASNKGGGTPGELFF. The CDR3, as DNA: TGTGCCAGCAACAAAGGGGGAGGAACCCCCGGGGAGCTGTTTTTT.

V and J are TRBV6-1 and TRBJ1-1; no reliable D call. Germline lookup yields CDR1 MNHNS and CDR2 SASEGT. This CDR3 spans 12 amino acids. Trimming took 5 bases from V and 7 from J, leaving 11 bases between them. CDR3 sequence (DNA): TGTGCCAGCAGTAGAGCAAGCGGTGAAGCTTTCTTT. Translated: CASSRASGEAFF.

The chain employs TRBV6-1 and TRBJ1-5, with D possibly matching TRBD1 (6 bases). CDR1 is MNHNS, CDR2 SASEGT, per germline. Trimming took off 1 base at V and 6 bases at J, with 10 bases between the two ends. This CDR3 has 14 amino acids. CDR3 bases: TGTGCCAGCAGTGAAGTGGGGGCAGGTCAGCCCCAGCATTTT. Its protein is CASSEVGAGQPQHF.

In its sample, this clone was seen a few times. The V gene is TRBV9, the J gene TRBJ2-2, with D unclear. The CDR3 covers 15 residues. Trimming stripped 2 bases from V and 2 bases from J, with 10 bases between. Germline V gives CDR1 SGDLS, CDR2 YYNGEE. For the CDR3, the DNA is TGTGCCAGCAGCGTTGTCGGCGGTAACACCGGGGAGCTGTTTTTT. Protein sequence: CASSVVGGNTGELFF.